These 31 T cell receptor beta chains came from one sample sequenced in a study of blood T cell repertoires in COVID-19. Profiling relied on immunoSEQ multiplex PCR, and the TCRdb table lists in-frame clones only, not all of them. The sample holds some 310,000 clones, nearly 90% seen once. The sample was peripheral blood. These receptors were collected from a woman in her 40s with COVID-19, enrolled during active disease.

In nucleotides, the CDR3 is TGTGCCAGCAGGGAGGACGGAAGCTCCTACGAGCAGTACTTC. Its translation is CASREDGSSYEQYF. This chain uses TRBV2 with TRBJ2-7; weak D call: TRBD2 (5 bases). Deletions cut 6 bases from V and 0 bases from J, with 12 bases between. The CDR3 sequence is 14 residues long. Germline CDR1 reads SNHLY; CDR2 reads FYNNEI.

The rearrangement uses TRBV9 and TRBJ2-7, with TRBD2 identical over 9 bases. After removal of 3 bases from V and 0 bases from J, the junction contained 10 bases not matched to a gene. CDR1 and CDR2 (germline): SGDLS, YYNGEE. CDR3 size: 17 residues. In nucleotides, the CDR3 is TGTGCCAGCAGCGGAGTAGCGGGAGCGCCTTTCTCCTACGAGCAGTACTTC. This gives the protein CASSGVAGAPFSYEQYF.

The chain carries TRBV5-1 and TRBJ2-7; no firm D call. The CDR3 length is 16 residues. The V and J ends lost 0 bases and 5 bases respectively, with 18 bases between them. The germline gives CDR1 SGHRS, CDR2 YFSETQ. CDR3 in DNA: TGCGCCAGCAGCTTGGGGTTGGAGTCCCGTCGTGACGAGCAGTACTTC. It specifies CASSLGLESRRDEQYF.

This clone appeared a single time. This chain connects TRBV10-3 to TRBJ1-2; D is unresolved. The CDR3 consists of 15 residues. CDR1 ENHRY and CDR2 SYGVKD come from the germline V gene. V was pared by 4 bases and J by 4 bases, with 16 bases between. The CDR3, as DNA: TGTGCCATCAGTGTTGAACCGGGAGCAGGCTATGGCTACACCTTC. It yields the protein CAISVEPGAGYGYTF.

This clone has just a few counts. The V and J genes are TRBV7-9 and TRBJ1-1, with no clear D. There are 12 residues in the CDR3. Trimming removed 6 bases at V and 8 bases at J, with 13 bases between. Germline assignment: CDR1 SEHNR and CDR2 FQNEAQ (reference sequence). The CDR3 sequence is CASSKLVTEAFF. CDR3 in DNA: TGTGCCAGCAGTAAGCTCGTGACAGAAGCTTTCTTT.

The J gene is TRBJ2-1, the V gene TRBV29-1; D perhaps matches TRBD1 (6 bases). With 4 bases removed from V and 7 bases from J, the gap between germline ends came to 20 bases. Germline CDR1 reads SQVTM; CDR2 reads ANQGSEA. CDR3 length: 15 amino acids. The CDR3 protein is CSVGKQGSIRNEQFF. CDR3 in DNA: TGCAGCGTTGGGAAACAGGGATCCATAAGGAATGAGCAGTTCTTC.

This clone was seen only a few times. V and J are TRBV9 and TRBJ1-2, with 8 bases aligning to TRBD1. Germline V lookup: CDR1 SGDLS, CDR2 YYNGEE. J was trimmed by 4 bases and V by 2 bases; bases with no gene match: 4. The CDR3 is 14 residues long. The CDR3 region is CASSVDRASYGYTF. DNA for the CDR3: TGTGCCAGCAGCGTGGACAGGGCTAGCTATGGCTACACCTTC.

V and J are TRBV5-1 and TRBJ1-1; a possible D gene is TRBD1 (6 bases). Germline lookup yields CDR1 SGHRS and CDR2 YFSETQ. This CDR3 comprises 16 residues. The V end lost 0 bases, the J end lost 0 bases, and 12 bases lay between the germline ends. For the CDR3, the DNA is TGCGCCAGCAGCTTGGTAGCAGGGGTTATGAACACTGAAGCTTTCTTT. Protein sequence: CASSLVAGVMNTEAFF.

In DNA, the CDR3 is TGTGCCAGCAGTTTCAGTGACAGGGTTGAGTTTTTT. This codes for CASSFSDRVEFF. J is TRBJ2-2 and V is TRBV12-3 or TRBV12-4, with 7 nucleotides matching TRBD1. The CDR3 sequence is 12 residues long. The V and J ends lost 3 bases and 16 bases, in that order; junction bases with no gene match: 8.

This sequence joins TRBV7-2 and TRBJ1-6; no reliable D call. Trimming took off 2 bases at V and 9 bases at J, with 11 bases between the two ends. CDR1 is SGHTA and CDR2 is FQGNSA in the germline V gene. The CDR3 covers 14 residues. The CDR3 spells CASSLPGLISPLHF. The CDR3 DNA reads as TGTGCCAGCAGCTTACCCGGACTGATTTCACCCCTCCACTTT. The full variable domain, with the rest looked up from reference TRBV7-2 and TRBJ1-6, is GAGVSQSPSNKVTEKGKDVELRCDPISGHTALYWYRQSLGQGLEFLIYFQGNSAPDKSGLPSDRFSAERTGGSVSTLTIQRTQQEDSAVYLCASSLPGLISPLHFGNGTRLTVT.

The rearrangement joins TRBV5-4 to TRBJ2-1; TRBD2 agrees at 7 bases. Losses at the gene ends were 4 bases for V and 5 bases for J; bases not matched to a gene: 12. The CDR3 is made up of 16 amino acids. Germline V lookup: CDR1 SGHNT, CDR2 YYREEE (reference sequence). Written as DNA, the CDR3 is TGTGCCAGCAGCCGGGTCGGGGAGGGCCGAGACAATGAGCAGTTCTTC. Amino acid sequence: CASSRVGEGRDNEQFF.

The chain uses TRBV27 and TRBJ2-7, with TRBD1 identical over 8 bases. The J segment lost 0 bases and the V segment lost 5 bases, leaving 3 bases of the junction unmatched. The CDR3 has 14 residues. CDR1 is MNHEY, CDR2 SMNVEV, per germline (reference sequence). DNA for the CDR3: TGTGCCAGCAGTCGGACAGGGAGCTCCTACGAGCAGTACTTC. It is translated as CASSRTGSSYEQYF.

The chain uses TRBV18 and TRBJ2-7; 9 bases line up with TRBD1. With V trimmed by 6 bases and J by 4 bases, 7 bases remained unmatched. The germline gives CDR1 KGHSH, CDR2 LQKENI. The CDR3 contains 14 residues. The CDR3 sequence is CASSPGQGIYEQYF. CDR3 nucleotide sequence: TGTGCCAGCTCCCCGGGACAGGGTATATACGAGCAGTACTTC.

This clone came up a few times. Other DNA variants within this sample encode the same CDR3. The chain links TRBV6-5 to TRBJ2-2; the match to TRBD1 covers 7 bases. Germline values: CDR1 MNHEY, CDR2 SVGAGI. The V gene end was trimmed by 9 bases and the J gene end by 5 bases; junction bases not matched to a gene: 9. The CDR3 has 14 residues. The CDR3 loop is CASYRGERTGELFF. In nucleotides, the CDR3 is TGTGCCAGTTACAGGGGAGAGAGGACCGGGGAGCTGTTTTTT.

The V gene is TRBV19, the J gene TRBJ2-5, with D perhaps TRBD1 (6 bases). Germline V gene sequence: CDR1 LNHDA, CDR2 SQIVND (reference sequence). V was pared by 4 bases and J by 5 bases, with 14 bases between. The CDR3 is made up of 14 amino acids. CDR3 coding DNA: TGTGCCAGTAGTAAGCAGGGGCTAAGCGAGACCCAGTACTTC. Its protein is CASSKQGLSETQYF.

The chain employs TRBV6-5 and TRBJ1-2; 7 bases match TRBD1. The CDR3 spans 13 residues. The V segment lost 5 bases and the J segment 5 bases; nucleotides outside the gene matches: 5. Germline V gene lookup returns CDR1 MNHEY and CDR2 SVGAGI. This CDR3 reads CASSTGQSYGYTF. In DNA form, the CDR3 reads TGTGCCAGCAGTACGGGACAGTCTTATGGCTACACCTTC.

This clone is a singleton in its sample. The V and J genes are TRBV3-1 (or the pseudogene TRBV3-2) and TRBJ1-4, with D maybe TRBD1 (6 bases). Germline lookup yields CDR1 LGHDT and CDR2 YNNKEL (reference sequence). Trimming stripped 4 bases from V and 7 bases from J, with 16 bases between. CDR3 length: 15 amino acids. The CDR3 protein is CASSPLKGGGEKLFF. For the CDR3, the DNA is TGTGCCAGCAGCCCCCTCAAGGGGGGGGGTGAAAAACTGTTTTTT.

The rearrangement links TRBV5-1 to TRBJ1-3, with D unclear. Trimming pared 7 bases from V and 0 bases from J, leaving 14 bases between. This CDR3 has 15 residues. The germline CDR1 and CDR2 sequences are SGHRS and YFSETQ. Written as DNA, the CDR3 is TGCGCCAGCTCCACCGGGGTTTACTCTGGAAACACCATATATTTT. Translated: CASSTGVYSGNTIYF. Based on the CDR3 plus reference TRBV5-1 and TRBJ1-3, the full variable domain is KAGVTQTPRYLIKTRGQQVTLSCSPISGHRSVSWYQQTPGQGLQFLFEYFSETQRNKGNFPGRFSGRQFSNSRSEMNVSTLELGDSALYLCASSTGVYSGNTIYFGEGSWLTVV.

In this sample, this clone turned up a few times. V gene TRBV27 combines with J gene TRBJ2-3, with D hard to call. This CDR3 is built from 13 residues. Trimming shortened V by 6 bases and J by 1 base, and 8 bases separated the two germline ends. The germline V gene has CDR1 MNHEY and CDR2 SMNVEV (reference sequence). The DNA of the CDR3 is TGTGCCAGCAGAGCCTATGGCACAGATACGCAGTATTTT. It encodes CASRAYGTDTQYF.

J is TRBJ1-4 and V is TRBV27; TRBD1 matches at 10 bases. CDR1 and CDR2 (germline): MNHEY, SMNVEV (reference sequence). V was clipped by 0 bases and J by 10 bases; unmatched bases: 5. The CDR3 sequence is 15 residues long. The CDR3 DNA reads as TGTGCCAGCAGTTTATCAGGGACAGGGGTCGGAAAACTGTTTTTT. This gives the protein CASSLSGTGVGKLFF.

This clone was picked up one time. The rearrangement joins TRBV28 to TRBJ2-5, with D tentatively TRBD2 (6 bases). V lost 5 bases and J 1 base, leaving 14 bases between the germline ends. This CDR3 spans 15 amino acids. Per germline, CDR1 MDHEN and CDR2 SYDVKM. CDR3 in amino acids: CASSPLGLVQETQYF. The DNA for the CDR3 is TGTGCCAGCAGTCCCCTGGGACTTGTCCAAGAGACCCAGTACTTC.

J is TRBJ2-7 and V is TRBV27, with 8 bases that match TRBD1. The CDR3 is 17 residues long. CDR1 MNHEY and CDR2 SMNVEV come from the germline V gene (reference sequence). V dropped 7 bases and J dropped 2; count of bases not matched to a gene: 16. DNA for the CDR3: TGTGCCAGCAACTTATTGACAGGGGATTTGATTCCCTACGAGCAGTACTTC. Residues: CASNLLTGDLIPYEQYF.

The J gene is TRBJ2-7, the V gene TRBV18; 7 bases map to TRBD1. The V gene's germline CDR1 is KGHSH and CDR2 LQKENI. Germline trimming cut 1 base from V and 3 bases from J; bases unmatched to any gene: 9. This CDR3 is 16 amino acids long. CDR3 bases: TGTGCCAGCTCACCACTTTGGGACAGAACATTCTACGAGCAGTACTTC. Its translation: CASSPLWDRTFYEQYF. Drawing the rest from reference TRBV18 and TRBJ2-7, the complete variable domain is NAGVMQNPRHLVRRRGQEARLRCSPMKGHSHVYWYRQLPEEGLKFMVYLQKENIIDESGMPKERFSAEFPKEGPSILRIQQVVRGDSAAYFCASSPLWDRTFYEQYFGPGTRLTVT.

The chain couples TRBV6-5 to TRBJ1-2; the D gene is possibly TRBD1 (5 bases). The length of the CDR3 is 14 residues. Trimming took 5 bases from V and 2 from J, leaving 12 bases between them. Germline V gives CDR1 MNHEY, CDR2 SVGAGI. CDR3 loop: CASSPLRANYGYTF. CDR3 bases: TGTGCCAGCAGTCCTCTCAGGGCCAACTATGGCTACACCTTC.

The rearrangement joins TRBV7-3 to TRBJ1-2, with D hard to call. The CDR3 consists of 13 residues. Germline values: CDR1 SGHTA, CDR2 FQGTGA. V shed 3 bases and J shed 7 bases, with 12 bases lying between them. The CDR3 nucleotides are TGTGCCAGCAGCTTGTCCGAGTACAGTGGCTACACCTTC. This encodes CASSLSEYSGYTF.

This chain uses TRBV5-4 with TRBJ2-7; 8 positions match TRBD2. The CDR3 runs 15 residues. Trimming at V came to 4 bases and at J to 2 bases, leaving 8 bases not matched to a gene. Germline V gene sequence: CDR1 SGHNT, CDR2 YYREEE (reference sequence). The DNA for the CDR3 is TGTGCCAGCAGCCCCGAGCGGGAGCGTACCTACGAGCAGTACTTC. This codes for CASSPERERTYEQYF. Drawing the rest from reference TRBV5-4 and TRBJ2-7, the complete variable domain is ETGVTQSPTHLIKTRGQQVTLRCSSQSGHNTVSWYQQALGQGPQFIFQYYREEENGRGNFPPRFSGLQFPNYSSELNVNALELDDSALYLCASSPERERTYEQYFGPGTRLTVT.

The chain has TRBV7-8 and TRBJ2-5; TRBD1 matches at 8 bases. V lost 0 bases, J lost 2 bases, and 5 bases stayed unmatched. The length of the CDR3 is 16 residues. CDR1 is SGHVS and CDR2 is FQNEAQ in the germline V gene. CDR3 amino acids: CASSLASGTGQETQYF. In DNA, the CDR3 is TGTGCCAGCAGCTTAGCTTCCGGGACAGGACAAGAGACCCAGTACTTC.

The chain combines TRBV29-1 with TRBJ1-2, with no clear D. Per the germline V gene, CDR1 is SQVTM and CDR2 is ANQGSEA. Trimming cost V 0 bases and J 3 bases, with 8 bases left between them. This CDR3 is 13 amino acids long. The CDR3 is CSVEESPDYGYTF. For the CDR3, the DNA is TGCAGCGTTGAAGAATCGCCGGACTATGGCTACACCTTC.

The chain recombines TRBV5-1 with TRBJ2-3; 11 bases line up with TRBD2. The trim removed 4 bases at V and 4 bases at J, leaving 2 bases unmatched. This CDR3 is built from 14 residues. Germline CDR1 SGHRS, CDR2 YFSETQ. In DNA, the CDR3 is TGCGCCAGCAGCGTACTAGCGGGGGCAGATACGCAGTATTTT. This sequence encodes CASSVLAGADTQYF.

The rearrangement joins TRBV7-6 to TRBJ2-3, with 12 bases lining up with TRBD2. Germline CDR1 is SGHVS and CDR2 is FNYEAQ. CDR3 length equals 17 residues. V lost 6 bases, J lost 6 bases, and 13 bases stayed unmatched. This CDR3 reads CASSSPTSGGRSDTQYF. The CDR3 bases are TGTGCCAGCAGTTCCCCGACTAGCGGGGGCCGTTCGGATACGCAGTATTTT.

The chain has TRBV29-1 and TRBJ1-1, with D possibly being TRBD1 (5 bases). The germline V and J ends were trimmed by 4 bases and 4 bases, with 13 bases remaining between them. From germline, CDR1 is SQVTM and CDR2 ANQGSEA. CDR3 length equals 13 residues. The CDR3 loop is CSVGGGVRTEAFF. CDR3 DNA sequence: TGCAGCGTTGGGGGCGGGGTGCGCACTGAAGCTTTCTTT. Variable domain in full (rest from reference TRBV29-1 and TRBJ1-1): SAVISQKPSRDICQRGTSLTIQCQVDSQVTMMFWYRQQPGQSLTLIATANQGSEATYESGFVIDKFPISRPNLTFSTLTVSNMSPEDSSIYLCSVGGGVRTEAFFGQGTRLTVV.